This T cell receptor beta chain is drawn from a study of blood T cell repertoires in COVID-19. The wider study: Acute-phase and convalescent COVID-19 samples originated in the United States, Italy and Spain. PBMCs, B-cell-depleted T cells, or T cells were the source of the cDNA or gDNA that made up the material.

Per the authors' pipeline: Nucleated cell counts were estimated from reference gene primer amplification. TCRdb's copy holds only in-frame clones and misses some; the assay was immunoSEQ multiplex PCR. V and J calls and clone size come straight from that table; D and trimming were deduced from the DNA. Here the sample spans roughly 110,000 clones, 80% being singletons. Germline trimming cut 7 bases from V and 5 bases from J; bases unmatched to any gene: 9. CDR1 SQVTM and CDR2 ANQGSEA come from the germline V gene. The CDR3 spans 13 residues. The sequenced sample was peripheral blood. The sequence was collected from a man between 65 and 85 years old with acute or convalescent COVID-19. V is TRBV29-1 and J is TRBJ2-5; 8 bases agree with TRBD1. Here the CDR3 DNA reads TGCAGCGCCAAGGACAGGGTCGGTGAGACCCAGTACTTC. The encoded protein is CSAKDRVGETQYF.